What follows is one T cell receptor beta chain and its context. Method: immunoSEQ multiplex PCR; TCRdb's copy keeps in-frame clones and lacks some. The profile shows some 230,000 clones, around 83% of them singletons. The data were taken from a study of blood T cell repertoires in COVID-19. Germline CDR1 and CDR2: SQVTM and ANQGSEA. V lost 4 bases, J lost 4 bases, and 11 bases lay in between. The CDR3 length is 13 residues. Sequencing input: peripheral blood. This chain joins TRBV29-1 and TRBJ1-3, with D perhaps TRBD1 (5 bases). The clonotype comes from a woman between 45 and 65 years old with acute or convalescent COVID-19. The CDR3, as DNA: TGCAGCGTTGTCCCGTACAGGGGAAACACCATATATTTT. Its protein is CSVVPYRGNTIYF.